Included here is one T cell receptor beta chain sequence, with context. The data were obtained in a study of identical twins' blood T cells. V was trimmed by 1 base and J by 6 bases, leaving 15 bases between them. CDR3 size: 15 residues. CDR1 is SGHRS and CDR2 is YFSETQ in the germline V gene. TCRdb reprocessed the 5' RACE reads with MiXCR, giving one entry per CDR3 protein. The sample carries about 370,000 distinct CDR3 sequences, roughly 30% recorded once. The sample taken for sequencing was PBMCs. The rearrangement uses TRBV5-1 and TRBJ2-3; D is uncertain. This clonotype was sampled from a woman between 18 and 55 years old in good health. CDR3 bases: TGCGCCAGCAGCTTGTATCTAGTCTCTTCGGATACGCAGTATTTT. This sequence encodes CASSLYLVSSDTQYF. Using reference TRBV5-1 and TRBJ2-3 for the parts outside the CDR3, the full variable domain is KAGVTQTPRYLIKTRGQQVTLSCSPISGHRSVSWYQQTPGQGLQFLFEYFSETQRNKGNFPGRFSGRQFSNSRSEMNVSTLELGDSALYLCASSLYLVSSDTQYFGPGTRLTVL.